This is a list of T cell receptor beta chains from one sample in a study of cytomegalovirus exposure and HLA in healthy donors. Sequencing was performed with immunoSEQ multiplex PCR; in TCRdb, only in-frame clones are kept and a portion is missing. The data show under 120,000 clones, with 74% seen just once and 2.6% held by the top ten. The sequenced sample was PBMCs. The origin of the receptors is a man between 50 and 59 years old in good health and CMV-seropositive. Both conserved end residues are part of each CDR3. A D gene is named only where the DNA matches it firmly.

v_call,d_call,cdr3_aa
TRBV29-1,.,CSYVYRAVSTDTQYF
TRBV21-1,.,CASSTRDREDTGELFF
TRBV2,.,CAGRDQETQYF
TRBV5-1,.,CASSLDSFETQYF
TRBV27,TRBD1,CASSPRDRGLSSYNEQFF
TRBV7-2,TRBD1,CASSLGQGLHNEQFF
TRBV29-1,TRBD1,CSVRQGLDEKLFF
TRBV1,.,CTSSQERGDTEAFF
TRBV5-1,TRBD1,CASSLAYRGAYGYTF
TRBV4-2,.,CASSQQTAGGYEQYF
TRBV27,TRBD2,CASSLFGAGGPVEQYF
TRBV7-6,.,CASSRWTERSGANGLTF
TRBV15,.,CATSAMGGLTEAFF
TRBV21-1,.,CASGASSSYNSPLHF
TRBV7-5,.,CARSAPTGQGSYNSPLHF